These 5 T cell receptor beta chains were sequenced from one sample in a study of blood T cell repertoires in COVID-19. The method was immunoSEQ multiplex PCR; TCRdb's version includes in-frame clones alone and lacks a portion of them. The top ten hold roughly 23% of the sample, which has around 69,000 clones, roughly 85% seen once. Sequencing used peripheral blood. Source of these receptors: a man aged 45 to 65 with acute or convalescent COVID-19.

The table lists this clone with a count of one. The chain carries TRBV10-2 and TRBJ1-6, with TRBD1 identical over 7 bases. Germline CDR1 reads WSHSY; CDR2 reads SAAADI. The CDR3 runs to 16 residues. J was trimmed by 9 bases and V by 3 bases; bases with no gene match: 11. CDR3 region: CASSEFSGQPTSPLHF. The CDR3 DNA is TGCGCCAGCAGTGAATTCTCGGGACAGCCTACTTCACCCCTCCACTTT.

The chain couples TRBV29-1 to TRBJ1-2; 7 nucleotides agree with TRBD1. The ends lost 3 bases at V and 4 bases at J; junction bases unmatched: 2. The CDR3 totals 12 residues. Germline CDR1 SQVTM, CDR2 ANQGSEA. CDR3 sequence reads: CSVEDRSYGYTF. As DNA, the CDR3 is TGCAGCGTTGAGGACAGGAGCTATGGCTACACCTTC.

The count of this clone is one. The V call is TRBV30, the J call TRBJ1-1; D unresolved. V lost 0 bases, J lost 0 bases, and 8 bases lay in between. In germline, CDR1 is GTSNPN, CDR2 SVGIG (reference sequence). The CDR3 length is 14 residues. CDR3 sequence: CAWSVGALNTEAFF. CDR3 in DNA: TGTGCCTGGAGTGTCGGTGCATTGAACACTGAAGCTTTCTTT.

A single count supports this clone. The chain employs TRBV2 and TRBJ1-4, with D unclear. The V gene lost 6 bases and the J gene lost 4 bases, with 12 bases spanning the gap. This CDR3 has 14 residues. Germline values: CDR1 SNHLY, CDR2 FYNNEI. CDR3 coding DNA: TGTGCCAGCAGCCCGAACAGCCTTAATGAAAAACTGTTTTTT. This encodes CASSPNSLNEKLFF.

The V and J genes are TRBV19 and TRBJ2-3, with TRBD2 matching over 9 bases. CDR1 is LNHDA and CDR2 is SQIVND in the germline V gene (reference sequence). The CDR3 runs to 15 residues. J was trimmed by 2 bases and V by 4 bases; bases with no gene match: 4. The CDR3 region is CASSSLAGVTDTQYF. The CDR3 DNA sequence: TGTGCCAGTAGTAGTTTAGCGGGGGTCACAGATACGCAGTATTTT.